The 24 T cell receptor beta chains given below trace back to one sample, sequenced in a study of response to subunit inactivated influenza vaccine. MiXCR was run by TCRdb on the RT-PCR reads, yielding one entry per CDR3 protein. The table has 750,000 to 850,000 distinct CDR3 sequences, roughly 20% seen once. This specimen consisted of PBMCs from blood, obtained 4 to 6 days after vaccination. The receptors shown here come from a man between 45 and 60 years old who received an inactivated influenza vaccine.

The table lists this clonotype with a few counts. The CDR3 reads CASSQAGTRGPEQYF. CDR3 bases: TGTGCCAGCAGTCAAGCCGGGACAAGGGGACCCGAGCAGTACTTC. The rearrangement links TRBV12-3 or TRBV12-4 to TRBJ2-7; D may be TRBD1 (6 bases). The CDR3 loop spans 15 amino acids. V dropped 5 bases and J dropped 6 bases, with 20 bases sitting between them.

The gene calls are TRBV4-2 and TRBJ2-5, with TRBD2 matching over 8 bases. Germline V lookup: CDR1 LGHNA, CDR2 YNFKEQ. The CDR3 spans 14 residues. Trimming cost V 2 bases and J 4 bases; bases outside gene matches: 3. CDR3 in amino acids: CASSQPGGAETQYF. The CDR3 nucleotides are TGTGCCAGCAGCCAACCGGGGGGGGCAGAGACCCAGTACTTC.

The sample holds a few counts of this clonotype. The chain couples TRBV6-1 to TRBJ1-2; D uncertain. The V end lost 7 bases, the J end lost 2 bases, and 11 bases lay between the germline ends. Germline V gene data show CDR1 as MNHNS and CDR2 as SASEGT. The CDR3 length is 13 residues. CDR3 bases: TGTGCCAGCAAGACAAGACAAAACTATGGCTACACCTTC. Amino acid sequence: CASKTRQNYGYTF.

This clonotype was counted at least ten times. The rearrangement links TRBV29-1 to TRBJ2-3; D is ambiguous. Deletions cut 7 bases from V and 0 bases from J, with 17 bases between. CDR3 length: 15 amino acids. Germline V gene sequence: CDR1 SQVTM, CDR2 ANQGSEA. CDR3 in amino acids: CSGAVPQTSTDTQYF. The CDR3 DNA is TGCAGCGGGGCGGTGCCGCAAACTAGCACAGATACGCAGTATTTT.

This clonotype showed up many times. This rearrangement joins TRBV6-2 or TRBV6-3 to TRBJ2-1; D may be TRBD1 (5 bases). Germline CDR1 MNHEY, CDR2 SVGEGT. V was shortened by 2 bases and J by 6 bases, with 11 bases between the two germline ends. This CDR3 contains 14 residues. CDR3 DNA sequence: TGTGCCAGCAGTTACATCGCAGGGTCCAATGAGCAGTTCTTC. Translation: CASSYIAGSNEQFF.

This rearrangement joins TRBV28 to TRBJ2-6; D assignment may be TRBD1 or TRBD2 (6 bases each). The CDR3 is 15 amino acids. Germline V CDR1 and CDR2: MDHEN, SYDVKM. V was cut by 3 bases and J by 5 bases, with 11 bases left in between. The CDR3 is CASSLPGARANVLTF. The CDR3 DNA sequence: TGTGCCAGCAGTTTGCCGGGGGCTCGGGCCAACGTCCTGACTTTC. The entire variable domain, with the rest obtained from reference TRBV28 and TRBJ2-6, is as follows: DVKVTQSSRYLVKRTGEKVFLECVQDMDHENMFWYRQDPGLGLRLIYFSYDVKMKEKGDIPEGYSVSREKKERFSLILESASTNQTSMYLCASSLPGARANVLTFGAGSRLTVL.

This clonotype has only a few counts. CDR3 sequence (DNA): TGCAGTGCTAGAGGGGGTATTACTCTTGAAAAACTGTTTTTT. This codes for CSARGGITLEKLFF. J is TRBJ1-4 and V is TRBV20-1; D is unresolved. V dropped 1 base and J dropped 7 bases, with 13 bases sitting between them. CDR3 length: 14 residues. Per the germline V gene, CDR1 is DFQATT and CDR2 is SNEGSKA (reference sequence).

This clonotype was counted many times. The chain employs TRBV4-3 and TRBJ1-1; D possibly corresponds to TRBD1 (5 bases). The germline gives CDR1 LGHNA, CDR2 YSLEER. This CDR3 is built from 14 residues. V was shortened by 0 bases and J by 6 bases, with 11 bases between the two germline ends. The CDR3 is CASSQDQGGPEAFF. The CDR3 nucleotides read TGCGCCAGCAGCCAAGATCAGGGAGGGCCTGAAGCTTTCTTT.

This clonotype has a count of ten or more. The chain uses TRBV5-5 and TRBJ2-2; 7 positions match TRBD2. The CDR3 is made up of 16 amino acids. Per the germline V gene, CDR1 is SGHKS and CDR2 is YYEKEE (reference sequence). The J segment lost 5 bases and the V segment lost 4 bases, leaving 11 bases of the junction unmatched. The CDR3 sequence: CASSPRQAGSTGELFF. CDR3 sequence (DNA): TGTGCCAGCAGCCCCCGACAAGCGGGAAGTACCGGGGAGCTGTTTTTT.

The V gene is TRBV7-2, the J gene TRBJ2-3; tentatively, D is TRBD1 or TRBD2 (5 bases each). The V gene's germline CDR1 is SGHTA and CDR2 FQGNSA. V gave up 8 bases and J gave up 2 bases, with 14 bases separating them. This CDR3 contains 14 residues. In DNA, the CDR3 is TGTGCCAGCGGTACCGTGGGGGTCACAGATACGCAGTATTTT. Protein sequence: CASGTVGVTDTQYF.

The table lists this clonotype with a few counts. V gene TRBV29-1 combines with J gene TRBJ2-3, with 7 bases matching TRBD2. CDR1 SQVTM and CDR2 ANQGSEA come from the germline V gene. Trimming cost V 6 bases and J 3 bases; bases outside gene matches: 6. The CDR3 runs 13 residues. CDR3 residues: CSVDPSGTDTQYF. In DNA form, the CDR3 reads TGCAGCGTAGATCCTAGCGGTACAGATACGCAGTATTTT.

This clonotype was observed a handful of times. The CDR3 nucleotides read TGCAGTGCAACCTTGGGAGCGGCCTACAATGAGCAGTTCTTC. Its protein is CSATLGAAYNEQFF. This sequence joins TRBV20-1 and TRBJ2-1; weak D call: TRBD2 (5 bases). CDR1 is DFQATT, CDR2 SNEGSKA, per germline (reference sequence). The CDR3 is 14 residues long. Trimming stripped 6 bases from V and 2 bases from J, with 14 bases between.

This clonotype was observed a few times. The chain couples TRBV20-1 to TRBJ2-1; 8 nucleotides line up with TRBD2. The CDR3 covers 14 residues. Germline assignment: CDR1 DFQATT and CDR2 SNEGSKA (reference sequence). Losses at the gene ends were 0 bases for V and 6 bases for J; bases not matched to a gene: 4. CDR3 nucleotides: TGCAGTGCTAGAGATGCCCGGGAGGGCAATGAGCAGTTCTTC. Protein sequence: CSARDAREGNEQFF.

The J gene is TRBJ2-1, the V gene TRBV25-1, with 9 nucleotides matching TRBD1. The J segment lost 3 bases and the V segment lost 3 bases, leaving 3 bases of the junction unmatched. Germline V lookup: CDR1 MGHDK, CDR2 SYGVNS. The CDR3 sequence is 15 residues long. CDR3 coding DNA: TGTGCCAGCAGTGACACAGGGGGCAACTACAATGAGCAGTTCTTC. Translating it yields CASSDTGGNYNEQFF.

This clonotype was counted between two and nine times. The chain's CDR3 is CSVVTVISYEQYF. For the CDR3, the DNA is TGCAGCGTTGTCACAGTTATTTCCTACGAGCAGTACTTC. The chain combines TRBV29-1 with TRBJ2-7; no reliable D call. V was shortened by 4 bases and J by 1 base, with 11 bases between the two germline ends. Germline V gene sequence: CDR1 SQVTM, CDR2 ANQGSEA. There are 13 residues in the CDR3.

The rearrangement joins TRBV5-1 to TRBJ2-3; maybe TRBD1 (6 bases). Trimming stripped 1 base from V and 4 bases from J, with 16 bases between. The germline V gene has CDR1 SGHRS and CDR2 YFSETQ. The CDR3 is 16 amino acids. The CDR3, as DNA: TGCGCCAGCAGCTTGAGGGGGATTCCCATCCCAGATACGCAGTATTTT. Translation gives CASSLRGIPIPDTQYF.

This clonotype has at least ten counts. The CDR3: CASSLARGHRRNSPLHF. The CDR3 bases are TGTGCCAGCAGTTTGGCGAGGGGGCATCGTCGTAATTCACCCCTCCACTTT. The genes are TRBV12-3 or TRBV12-4 and TRBJ1-6; 7 bases align to TRBD1. Unmatched junction bases numbered 11, after V lost 3 bases and J lost 6 bases. The CDR3 runs 17 residues.

This sequence joins TRBV20-1 and TRBJ1-1, with 7 nucleotides matching TRBD1. Germline assignment: CDR1 DFQATT and CDR2 SNEGSKA (reference sequence). Unmatched junction bases numbered 7, after V lost 6 bases and J lost 0 bases. The CDR3 runs to 14 residues. The CDR3: CSATQGGMNTEAFF. The CDR3 region has the DNA TGCAGTGCAACTCAGGGGGGCATGAACACTGAAGCTTTCTTT.

This clonotype was picked up a small number of times. The chain has TRBV27 and TRBJ2-7, with 10 nucleotides matching TRBD1. Germline lookup yields CDR1 MNHEY and CDR2 SMNVEV (reference sequence). The ends lost 3 bases at V and 6 bases at J; junction bases unmatched: 5. CDR3 length equals 14 residues. CDR3: CASSLGTGAVEQYF. CDR3 nucleotides: TGTGCCAGCAGTTTGGGGACAGGGGCGGTCGAGCAGTACTTC.

The chain couples TRBV12-3 or TRBV12-4 to TRBJ2-7, with D perhaps matching TRBD1 or TRBD2 (5 bases each). CDR3 length: 15 amino acids. Trimming took 2 bases from V and 2 from J, leaving 13 bases between them. The CDR3 loop is CASSLTRGPPYEQYF. The CDR3 DNA follows: TGTGCCAGCAGTTTAACTAGGGGCCCACCCTACGAGCAGTACTTC.

This clonotype came up once. A read error may account for a junction end that differs from germline. The genes are TRBV25-1 and TRBJ2-7; D is unclear. The CDR3 is 12 amino acids. Germline V gives CDR1 MGHDK, CDR2 SYGVNS. CDR3 loop: CASMARGDEKYF. In DNA form, the CDR3 reads TGTGCCAGCATGGCCAGAGGAGACGAGAAGTACTTC.

CDR3 in DNA: TGTGCCAGCAGTCCCTCGGGCAGGGCCGGGCAGCCCCAGCATTTT. Its protein is CASSPSGRAGQPQHF. This sequence joins TRBV6-5 and TRBJ1-5, with D maybe TRBD1 (5 bases). CDR3 length: 15 amino acids. Deletions cut 5 bases from V and 7 bases from J, with 18 bases between. The germline CDR1 and CDR2 sequences are MNHEY and SVGAGI.

The J gene is TRBJ2-5, the V gene TRBV20-1; D unclear. This CDR3 comprises 13 residues. The germline V gene has CDR1 DFQATT and CDR2 SNEGSKA (reference sequence). Trimming left V 3 bases short and J 1 base short, with 9 bases between. This chain's CDR3 is CSASGQTQETQYF. The CDR3 DNA reads as TGCAGTGCTAGCGGGCAGACCCAAGAGACCCAGTACTTC.

The chain joins TRBV6-2 or TRBV6-3 to TRBJ1-6; D possibly corresponds to TRBD1 (5 bases). Germline lookup yields CDR1 MNHEY and CDR2 SVGEGT. V shed 6 bases and J shed 14 bases, with 20 bases lying between them. The CDR3 contains 14 residues. Here the CDR3 DNA reads TGTGCCAGCAGCGACTGGGGGAAAGGAGTAGCCCTCCACTTT. Protein: CASSDWGKGVALHF.